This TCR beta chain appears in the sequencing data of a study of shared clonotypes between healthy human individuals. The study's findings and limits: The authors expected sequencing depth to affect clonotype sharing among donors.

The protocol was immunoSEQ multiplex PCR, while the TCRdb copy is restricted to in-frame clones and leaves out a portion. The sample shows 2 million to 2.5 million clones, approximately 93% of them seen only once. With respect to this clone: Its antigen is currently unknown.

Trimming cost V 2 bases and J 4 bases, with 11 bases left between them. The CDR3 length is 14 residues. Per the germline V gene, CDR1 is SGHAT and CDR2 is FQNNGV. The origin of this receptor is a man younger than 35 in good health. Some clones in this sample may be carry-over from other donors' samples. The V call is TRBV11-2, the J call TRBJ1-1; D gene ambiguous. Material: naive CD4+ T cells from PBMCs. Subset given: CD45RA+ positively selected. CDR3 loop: CASSLLQIRTEAFF. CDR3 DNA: TGTGCCAGCAGCTTACTTCAGATCCGCACTGAAGCTTTCTTT.